One and the same sample provided the 9 T cell receptor beta chains below, sequenced in a study of T cell changes during pregnancy in multiple sclerosis. Clones were sequenced by immunoSEQ multiplex PCR, and TCRdb holds only the in-frame ones, with some missing. The table lists approximately 37,000 clones, around 90% of them singletons. This sample comprised CD4+ T cells from peripheral blood mononuclear cells, obtained in the third trimester of pregnancy. The receptors stem from a female donor in good health, enrolled as a control in a pregnancy study.

The rearrangement uses TRBV25-1 and TRBJ2-2, with a tentative D call TRBD1 (6 bases). CDR1 MGHDK and CDR2 SYGVNS come from the germline V gene. The CDR3 runs 12 residues. Trimming removed 9 bases at V and 7 bases at J, with 12 bases between. CDR3 in amino acids: CASNRVDGELFF. For the CDR3, the DNA is TGTGCCAGTAACAGGGTTGACGGGGAGCTGTTTTTT. The complete variable domain, with remaining parts taken from reference TRBV25-1 and TRBJ2-2, reads EADIYQTPRYLVIGTGKKITLECSQTMGHDKMYWYQQDPGMELHLIHYSYGVNSTEKGDLSSESTVSRIRTEHFPLTLESARPSHTSQYLCASNRVDGELFFGEGSRLTVL.

The genes are TRBV11-2 and TRBJ2-1; 8 nucleotides align to TRBD1. J gave up 5 bases and V 5 bases, and 17 bases lay outside the gene matches. CDR3 length: 18 residues. Germline lookup yields CDR1 SGHAT and CDR2 FQNNGV. The CDR3 loop reads CASSLRDQGARVNNEQFF. In nucleotides, the CDR3 is TGTGCCAGCAGCCTCCGCGACCAGGGGGCGAGGGTTAACAATGAGCAGTTCTTC. The full variable domain, with the rest looked up from reference TRBV11-2 and TRBJ2-1, is EAGVAQSPRYKIIEKRQSVAFWCNPISGHATLYWYQQILGQGPKLLIQFQNNGVVDDSQLPKDRFSAERLKGVDSTLKIQPAKLEDSAVYLCASSLRDQGARVNNEQFFGPGTRLTVL.

The CDR3 nucleotides read TGTGCCAGCAGCCAAGCGGGGGGTGGCGGGGGGCCTTACAATGAGCAGTTCTTC. Amino acid sequence: CASSQAGGGGGPYNEQFF. The rearrangement joins TRBV4-2 to TRBJ2-1, with 8 bases identical to TRBD2. Trimming removed 1 base from V and 4 bases from J; junction bases left unmatched: 12. The CDR3 sequence is 18 residues long. Germline-derived CDR1 and CDR2 are LGHNA and YNFKEQ.

This clone occurred once. The rearrangement joins TRBV2 to TRBJ1-4; the D is unclear. The V gene's germline CDR1 is SNHLY and CDR2 FYNNEI. Trimming took off 4 bases at V and 10 bases at J, with 7 bases between the two ends. The CDR3 is 11 residues long. As DNA, the CDR3 is TGTGCCAGCAGTGGTACGGTAAAACTGTTTTTT. The encoded protein is CASSGTVKLFF.

This sequence joins TRBV30 and TRBJ1-2, with D unresolved. The CDR3 covers 12 residues. The germline V gene has CDR1 GTSNPN and CDR2 SVGIG (reference sequence). Trimming took off 2 bases at V and 8 bases at J, with 12 bases between the two ends. The chain's CDR3 is CAWSLQAGGYTF. The CDR3 nucleotides are TGTGCCTGGAGTCTCCAGGCCGGCGGCTACACCTTC.

The V call is TRBV6-4, the J call TRBJ1-2; D perhaps matches TRBD1 (6 bases). Germline V gene data show CDR1 as MRHNA and CDR2 as SNTAGT. The ends were cut back, 4 bases at V and 8 bases at J, with 11 bases in the middle. The CDR3 spans 12 residues. The DNA for the CDR3 is TGTGCCAGCAGTGCCGCAGGGGTCGGCTACACCTTC. Protein sequence: CASSAAGVGYTF.

The genes are TRBV7-9 and TRBJ1-2, with D possibly being TRBD1 (5 bases). Germline V lookup: CDR1 SEHNR, CDR2 FQNEAQ (reference sequence). Trimming removed 1 base from V and 3 bases from J, with 9 bases in between. The CDR3 is 14 residues long. The CDR3, as DNA: TGTGCCAGCAGCTTAGGGGCAGGGTACTATGGCTACACCTTC. Its translation is CASSLGAGYYGYTF.

This sequence joins TRBV2 and TRBJ2-2; tentatively, D is TRBD2 (6 bases). Trimming left V 6 bases short and J 4 bases short, with 15 bases between. CDR1 SNHLY and CDR2 FYNNEI come from the germline V gene. The CDR3 extends over 15 amino acids. The CDR3 DNA follows: TGTGCCAGCAGCCCCCGGGACTTCAGCACCGGGGAGCTGTTTTTT. Residues: CASSPRDFSTGELFF.

This sequence joins TRBV28 and TRBJ2-1; D may be TRBD1 (5 bases). Trimming cost V 9 bases and J 12 bases, with 21 bases left between them. Germline V CDR1 and CDR2: MDHEN, SYDVKM. CDR3 length: 13 residues. The CDR3 DNA reads TGTGCCAGTCGAAAAGGGGCACCTATGGGGCAGTTCTTC. Translation gives CASRKGAPMGQFF.